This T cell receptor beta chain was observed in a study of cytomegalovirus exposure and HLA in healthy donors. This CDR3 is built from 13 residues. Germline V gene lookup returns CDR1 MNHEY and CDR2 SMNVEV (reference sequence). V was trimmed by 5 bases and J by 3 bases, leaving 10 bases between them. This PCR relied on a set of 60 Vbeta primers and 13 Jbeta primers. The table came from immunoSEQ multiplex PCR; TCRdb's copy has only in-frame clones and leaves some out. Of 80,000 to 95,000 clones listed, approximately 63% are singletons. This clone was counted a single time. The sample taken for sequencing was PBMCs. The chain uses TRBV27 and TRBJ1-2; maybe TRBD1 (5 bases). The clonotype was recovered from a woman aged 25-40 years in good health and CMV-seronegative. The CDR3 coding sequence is TGTGCCAGCAGTCCGATCAGGGACTATGGCTACACCTTC. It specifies CASSPIRDYGYTF.